Following are 13 T cell receptor beta chains from one sample sequenced in a study of shared clonotypes between healthy human individuals. Sequenced by immunoSEQ multiplex PCR; TCRdb stores in-frame clones only, minus some. This table has about 2 million clones, approximately 95% appearing once. Sequencing was done on a sample of naive CD4+ T cells sorted from blood. Documented subset: CD45RA+ positively selected. The receptor source for this set is a man aged 18 to 35 in good health.

On this clone: This CDR3 is also generated by other DNA sequences in the sample. This chain connects TRBV30 to TRBJ2-1; D ambiguous. The CDR3 runs to 10 residues. Trimming stripped 2 bases from V and 7 bases from J, with 3 bases between. Germline V lookup: CDR1 GTSNPN, CDR2 SVGIG (reference sequence). CDR3 nucleotide sequence: TGTGCCTGGAGTAGGAATGAGCAGTTCTTC. It specifies CAWSRNEQFF.

On this clone: The junction and the germline gene differ at one end; a read error may be behind it. The rearrangement joins TRBV6-5 to TRBJ1-2; the D is unclear. Germline CDR1 is MNHEY and CDR2 is SVGAGI. CDR3 size: 13 residues. As DNA, the CDR3 is TGCGCCAGCAGTGAAGCTCCGGTTTATGGCTACACCTTC. This encodes CASSEAPVYGYTF.

This chain joins TRBV30 and TRBJ2-2, with 14 nucleotides matching TRBD2. The V gene's germline CDR1 is GTSNPN and CDR2 SVGIG (reference sequence). J was trimmed by 3 bases and V by 0 bases; bases with no gene match: 6. The CDR3 runs to 18 residues. CDR3 in amino acids: CAWSVWTSGGSDTGELFF. The CDR3, as DNA: TGTGCCTGGAGTGTCTGGACTAGCGGGGGGTCGGACACCGGGGAGCTGTTTTTT.

This clone was found once. The chain employs TRBV10-1 and TRBJ2-1, with a possible D match to TRBD2 (6 bases). The CDR3 runs to 15 residues. Germline CDR1 is WNHNN and CDR2 is SYGVQD (reference sequence). The V end was cut by 3 bases, the J end by 0 bases, with 9 bases between. CDR3 protein: CASSEEGGSYNEQFF. CDR3 in DNA: TGCGCCAGCAGTGAAGAGGGAGGCTCCTACAATGAGCAGTTCTTC.

The chain carries TRBV5-8 and TRBJ1-2; the D gene is possibly TRBD1 (6 bases). This CDR3 region has 14 residues. Trimming left V 4 bases short and J 6 bases short, with 16 bases between. Germline assignment: CDR1 SGHTS and CDR2 YDEGEE. The CDR3 bases are TGTGCCAGCAGCACCGCGCAGGGGTTCAATGGCTACACCTTC. It encodes CASSTAQGFNGYTF.

This rearrangement joins TRBV7-2 to TRBJ1-5; 7 bases fit TRBD1. J was trimmed by 5 bases and V by 0 bases; bases with no gene match: 4. CDR1 is SGHTA and CDR2 is FQGNSA in the germline V gene. The CDR3 covers 15 residues. Here the CDR3 DNA reads TGTGCCAGCAGCTTAGCCGGGACAGCGGATCAGCCCCAGCATTTT. Its protein is CASSLAGTADQPQHF.

The chain links TRBV11-2 to TRBJ1-1; D gene unclear. The CDR3 consists of 12 residues. The germline CDR1 and CDR2 sequences are SGHAT and FQNNGV. V lost 5 bases and J lost 3, with 7 bases in between. DNA of the CDR3: TGTGCCAGCAGCCAACCGTACACTGAAGCTTTCTTT. This translates into CASSQPYTEAFF.

The V and J genes are TRBV2 and TRBJ1-2; TRBD1 matches at 7 bases. Losses at the gene ends were 5 bases for V and 2 bases for J; bases not matched to a gene: 8. The germline gives CDR1 SNHLY, CDR2 FYNNEI. The CDR3 consists of 15 residues. The CDR3 loop is CASSLNRGPNYGYTF. CDR3 bases: TGTGCCAGCAGTCTTAACAGGGGCCCGAACTATGGCTACACCTTC.

This sequence joins TRBV2 and TRBJ1-1; D ambiguous. V was clipped by 1 base and J by 3 bases, with 9 bases between them. This CDR3 is built from 14 residues. Germline-derived CDR1 and CDR2 are SNHLY and FYNNEI. The CDR3 spells CASSEGTDYTEAFF. The CDR3 nucleotides are TGTGCCAGCAGTGAAGGGACGGATTACACTGAAGCTTTCTTT.

The chain uses TRBV18 and TRBJ2-5; no firm D call. This CDR3 comprises 13 residues. With 4 bases removed from V and 1 base from J, the gap between germline ends came to 7 bases. The germline V gene has CDR1 KGHSH and CDR2 LQKENI. CDR3 protein: CASSQAVQETQYF. The CDR3 DNA reads as TGTGCCAGCTCACAGGCAGTCCAAGAGACCCAGTACTTC.

The rearrangement uses TRBV30 and TRBJ2-1; 12 bases are a match to TRBD2. Germline V CDR1 and CDR2: GTSNPN, SVGIG (reference sequence). The CDR3 consists of 17 residues. J lost 2 bases, V lost 0 bases, and 5 bases had no gene match. The CDR3 region is CAWSVYRTSGTYNEQFF. CDR3 sequence (DNA): TGTGCCTGGAGTGTATATCGGACTAGCGGGACCTACAATGAGCAGTTCTTC. The complete variable domain, with remaining parts taken from reference TRBV30 and TRBJ2-1, reads SQTIHQWPATLVQPVGSPLSLECTVEGTSNPNLYWYRQAAGRGLQLLFYSVGIGQISSEVPQNLSASRPQDRQFILSSKKLLLSDSGFYLCAWSVYRTSGTYNEQFFGPGTRLTVL.

This clone was picked up many times. The chain has TRBV7-9 and TRBJ2-1; D gene uncertain. The V end was cut by 4 bases, the J end by 0 bases, with 13 bases between. Germline-derived CDR1 and CDR2 are SEHNR and FQNEAQ (reference sequence). This CDR3 contains 16 residues. The CDR3 sequence is CASSSAWSSSYNEQFF. In DNA, the CDR3 is TGTGCCAGCAGCTCGGCTTGGTCATCCTCCTACAATGAGCAGTTCTTC.

This rearrangement joins TRBV4-1 to TRBJ2-1, with unresolved D. Trimming removed 2 bases at V and 0 bases at J, with 11 bases between. Germline CDR1 is MGHRA and CDR2 is YSYEKL. The CDR3 loop spans 16 amino acids. The CDR3, as DNA: TGCGCCAGCAGCCAACCCGGACGGAGCTCCTACAATGAGCAGTTCTTC. Its translation is CASSQPGRSSYNEQFF.